What follows are 25 T cell receptor beta chains derived from one specimen sequenced in a study of T cell repertoires in cytomegalovirus infection. TCRdb passed the reads through MiXCR, listing each CDR3 protein once. The table has under 600,000 distinct CDR3 sequences, 15% to 20% seen once. Material: CD8+ T cells from PBMCs. These receptor sequences come from a human donor in good health (CMV status not recorded). Some clones in this sample may be carry-over from other donors' samples.

This clonotype was detected many times. The genes are TRBV2 and TRBJ1-1; perhaps TRBD1 as D (5 bases). Germline assignment: CDR1 SNHLY and CDR2 FYNNEI. CDR3 size: 12 residues. Deletions cut 8 bases from V and 4 bases from J, with 11 bases between. CDR3 bases: TGTGCCAGCGGGGGGGGAAGCACTGAAGCTTTCTTT. Translated, it gives CASGGGSTEAFF.

This clonotype was observed many times. This rearrangement joins TRBV7-9 to TRBJ2-7; either TRBD1 or TRBD2 may supply D (5 bases each). V was pared by 0 bases and J by 4 bases, with 13 bases between. Looked up from germline, CDR1 is SEHNR and CDR2 is FQNEAQ (reference sequence). The CDR3 covers 15 residues. CDR3 nucleotide sequence: TGTGCCAGCAGCTTAGCGGGGACCAGGGATTACGAGCAGTACTTC. The encoded protein is CASSLAGTRDYEQYF.

This clonotype was observed a handful of times. The V call is TRBV28, the J call TRBJ1-2, with TRBD1 identical over 8 bases. The ends lost 3 bases at V and 8 bases at J; junction bases unmatched: 14. Germline CDR1 and CDR2: MDHEN and SYDVKM. This CDR3 contains 16 residues. The CDR3 bases are TGTGCCAGCAGTTTTGAGTTAACAGGGGGAACAGGAGGCTACACCTTC. Encoded protein: CASSFELTGGTGGYTF.

This clonotype was observed a handful of times. The genes are TRBV2 and TRBJ1-1; D uncertain. Germline V gene sequence: CDR1 SNHLY, CDR2 FYNNEI. Trimming took 6 bases from V and 1 from J, leaving 9 bases between them. CDR3 size: 13 residues. Written as DNA, the CDR3 is TGTGCCAGCAGGACCGTTAGGAACACTGAAGCTTTCTTT. The encoded protein is CASRTVRNTEAFF.

There are a few counts of this clonotype. For the CDR3, the DNA is TGTGCCAGCAGTGGGTACAAGAACACTGAAGCTTTCTTT. Encoded protein: CASSGYKNTEAFF. The V gene is TRBV2, the J gene TRBJ1-1; D is uncertain. Trimming removed 4 bases at V and 1 base at J, with 7 bases between. CDR3 size: 13 residues. Germline V gene sequence: CDR1 SNHLY, CDR2 FYNNEI.

The chain couples TRBV7-2 to TRBJ2-2; D is possibly TRBD1 (6 bases). From germline, CDR1 is SGHTA and CDR2 FQGNSA. The CDR3 is 15 amino acids. V was cut by 3 bases and J by 4 bases, with 12 bases left in between. The chain's CDR3 is CASSFRGQVTGELFF. The DNA for the CDR3 is TGTGCCAGCAGCTTCAGGGGACAAGTCACCGGGGAGCTGTTTTTT.

In its sample, this clonotype was seen many times. The V call is TRBV28, the J call TRBJ2-7; possible D gene TRBD2, 7 bases. This CDR3 region has 13 residues. Germline V lookup: CDR1 MDHEN, CDR2 SYDVKM. Trimming shortened V by 7 bases and J by 5 bases, and 15 bases separated the two germline ends. CDR3 DNA sequence: TGTGCCAGCACCCTGGGGGGGCTCGACGAGCAGTACTTC. Translated, it gives CASTLGGLDEQYF.

The rearrangement joins TRBV6-5 to TRBJ1-2; TRBD1 matches at 8 bases. Germline V gene lookup returns CDR1 MNHEY and CDR2 SVGAGI. Unmatched junction bases numbered 5, after V lost 4 bases and J lost 4 bases. The CDR3 runs 14 residues. As DNA, the CDR3 is TGTGCCAGCAGTTGGACAGGGTGGATCTATGGCTACACCTTC. This codes for CASSWTGWIYGYTF.

This clonotype was seen ten or more times. The V gene is TRBV7-3, the J gene TRBJ2-1; TRBD2 matches at 11 bases. Germline lookup yields CDR1 SGHTA and CDR2 FQGTGA. Trimming removed 1 base from V and 5 bases from J; junction bases left unmatched: 4. The CDR3 runs to 16 residues. DNA for the CDR3: TGTGCCAGCAGCTTAATAGCGGGGGGGGATAACAATGAGCAGTTCTTC. Translated, it gives CASSLIAGGDNNEQFF. The whole variable domain, remainder taken from reference TRBV7-3 and TRBJ2-1, is GAGVSQTPSNKVTEKGKYVELRCDPISGHTALYWYRQSLGQGPEFLIYFQGTGAADDSGLPNDRFFAVRPEGSVSTLKIQRTERGDSAVYLCASSLIAGGDNNEQFFGPGTRLTVL.

The rearrangement joins TRBV6-1 to TRBJ2-2; D not certain. Germline V lookup: CDR1 MNHNS, CDR2 SASEGT. This CDR3 is 13 amino acids long. Trimming removed 6 bases at V and 5 bases at J, with 10 bases between. The CDR3 here is CASRPLGTGELFF. As DNA, the CDR3 is TGTGCCAGCAGGCCCCTCGGAACCGGGGAGCTGTTTTTT.

This clonotype was seen more than once but under ten times. The chain links TRBV7-9 to TRBJ1-1, with D tentatively TRBD1 (5 bases). The germline V gene encodes CDR1 SEHNR and CDR2 FQNEAQ (reference sequence). The V end was cut by 10 bases, the J end by 0 bases, with 21 bases between. This CDR3 has 16 residues. CDR3 protein: CATIPRDGGMNTEAFF. CDR3 nucleotide sequence: TGTGCCACTATCCCCAGGGATGGAGGAATGAACACTGAAGCTTTCTTT.

The rearrangement uses TRBV19 and TRBJ2-7; TRBD2 aligns across 7 bases. CDR1 and CDR2 (germline): LNHDA, SQIVND (reference sequence). J was trimmed by 5 bases and V by 3 bases; bases with no gene match: 10. The CDR3 is made up of 15 amino acids. CDR3 loop: CASSIRSRGGDEQYF. CDR3 sequence (DNA): TGTGCCAGTAGTATCCGCAGTAGGGGAGGGGACGAGCAGTACTTC.

This clonotype was found many times. CDR3 nucleotides: TGTGCCAGCAGCAAGGACGGTGACTATAATTCACCCCTCCACTTT. Amino acids: CASSKDGDYNSPLHF. The rearrangement links TRBV7-3 to TRBJ1-6; D gene unclear. Germline values: CDR1 SGHTA, CDR2 FQGTGA. Trimming took off 5 bases at V and 3 bases at J, with 11 bases between the two ends. The CDR3 runs to 15 residues.

This chain joins TRBV5-1 and TRBJ1-5; D is undetermined. V was shortened by 5 bases and J by 0 bases, with 12 bases between the two germline ends. The germline V gene has CDR1 SGHRS and CDR2 YFSETQ. This CDR3 is built from 15 residues. DNA of the CDR3: TGCGCCAGCAGTCACCAGCGAAATAGCAATCAGCCCCAGCATTTT. The encoded protein is CASSHQRNSNQPQHF.

Many counts were recorded for this clonotype. The genes are TRBV12-3 or TRBV12-4 and TRBJ2-1; 9 nucleotides match TRBD1. With 4 bases clipped from V and 3 bases from J, the junction kept 10 bases outside the gene matches. This CDR3 comprises 17 residues. This CDR3 reads CASSSGPADRGYNEQFF. CDR3 DNA: TGTGCCAGCAGTTCGGGTCCTGCGGACAGGGGCTACAATGAGCAGTTCTTC.

This clonotype was picked up many times. The J gene is TRBJ1-1, the V gene TRBV18, with D unclear. The germline V gene has CDR1 KGHSH and CDR2 LQKENI. The V end was cut by 2 bases, the J end by 2 bases, with 3 bases between. The length of the CDR3 is 12 residues. For the CDR3, the DNA is TGTGCCAGCTCACCAACCAACACTGAAGCTTTCTTT. Amino acids: CASSPTNTEAFF.

In this sample, this clonotype turned up many times. This CDR3 is CASSYSGGGADTQYF. The CDR3, as DNA: TGTGCCAGCAGTTACTCAGGGGGGGGCGCAGATACGCAGTATTTT. The chain couples TRBV6-5 to TRBJ2-3; possibly TRBD2 for D (7 bases). CDR1 is MNHEY and CDR2 is SVGAGI in the germline V gene. Trimming took off 0 bases at V and 4 bases at J, with 11 bases between the two ends. The CDR3 has 15 residues.

Ten or more counts support this clonotype. The V gene is TRBV7-3, the J gene TRBJ2-1; 11 positions agree with TRBD2. Germline CDR1 and CDR2: SGHTA and FQGTGA. The CDR3 sequence is 17 residues long. The trim removed 0 bases at V and 8 bases at J, leaving 9 bases unmatched. CDR3: CASSLTGSGRAFDEQFF. The CDR3 region has the DNA TGTGCCAGCAGCTTAACGGGTAGCGGGAGGGCCTTTGATGAGCAGTTCTTC.

This rearrangement joins TRBV19 to TRBJ1-1; 7 bases fit TRBD1. The V segment lost 6 bases and the J segment 4 bases; nucleotides outside the gene matches: 8. Per germline, CDR1 LNHDA and CDR2 SQIVND (reference sequence). The CDR3 covers 14 residues. The CDR3 spells CASRWDSPSTEAFF. DNA for the CDR3: TGTGCCAGTAGATGGGACAGCCCGAGCACTGAAGCTTTCTTT.

This clonotype showed up many times. The chain combines TRBV7-2 with TRBJ2-2, with 11 bases matching TRBD1. Looked up from germline, CDR1 is SGHTA and CDR2 is FQGNSA. The J segment lost 6 bases and the V segment lost 5 bases, leaving 8 bases of the junction unmatched. This CDR3 has 16 amino acids. The CDR3 DNA follows: TGTGCCAGCAGCACGGGACAGGGGGGAAGGGCCGGGGAGCTGTTTTTT. It translates to CASSTGQGGRAGELFF.

In this sample, this clonotype turned up many times. The rearrangement joins TRBV7-9 to TRBJ2-3, with D unclear. This CDR3 region has 13 residues. Trimming left V 3 bases short and J 4 bases short, with 8 bases between. Germline CDR1 and CDR2: SEHNR and FQNEAQ (reference sequence). The CDR3 sequence: CASSLDLADTQYF. CDR3 bases: TGTGCCAGCAGCTTGGATCTAGCAGATACGCAGTATTTT.

The chain uses TRBV5-6 and TRBJ2-7; 11 bases agree with TRBD2. J was trimmed by 5 bases and V by 2 bases; bases with no gene match: 6. Germline V gene lookup returns CDR1 SGHDT and CDR2 YYEEEE. This CDR3 has 15 residues. In DNA form, the CDR3 reads TGTGCCAGCAGCTTCCTGACTAGCGGGGCCCACGAGCAGTACTTC. It is translated as CASSFLTSGAHEQYF.

This clonotype appeared a few times. The V and J genes are TRBV12-3 or TRBV12-4 and TRBJ2-2; 13 bases are a match to TRBD2. The junction had 10 bases not matched to a gene; V was cut back by 8 bases and J by 7 bases. There are 16 residues in the CDR3. CDR3 sequence (DNA): TGTGCCAGCCTTAGGGGACTAGCGGGGCTGGGCGGGGAGCTGTTTTTT. Encoded protein: CASLRGLAGLGGELFF.

This clonotype was counted between two and nine times. J is TRBJ2-5 and V is TRBV4-1, with D tentatively TRBD1 (5 bases). Between the trimmed V and J ends, which lost 0 bases and 4 bases, there was a span of 15 bases. This CDR3 contains 16 residues. Germline-derived CDR1 and CDR2 are MGHRA and YSYEKL. DNA for the CDR3: TGCGCCAGCAGCCAAGATTATCGGCGCAGGGCAGAGACCCAGTACTTC. Protein product: CASSQDYRRRAETQYF.

This clonotype was counted at least ten times. The rearrangement joins TRBV12-5 to TRBJ1-2, with 8 bases lining up with TRBD1. There are 15 residues in the CDR3. Germline V lookup: CDR1 LGHNT, CDR2 FRNRAP. V gave up 6 bases and J gave up 7 bases; unmatched junction bases: 13. The CDR3 DNA follows: TGTGCTAGTGGGCCCAGGCAGGGGGCGCAGGCTGGCTACACCTTC. This translates into CASGPRQGAQAGYTF.